The 17 T cell receptor beta chains below come from one sample, sequenced in a study of shared clonotypes between healthy human individuals. The data were produced by immunoSEQ multiplex PCR, yet TCRdb's version contains in-frame clones alone and is incomplete. The sample consists of over 2 million clones, around 96% of them appearing once. CD8 cells classed as naive were CD45RO-negative and positively selected for CCR7, excluding terminally differentiated effector memory CD45RA+ cells. The sequencing sample was made of naive CD8+ T cells sorted from blood. These receptors all come from a man between 18 and 35 years old in good health.

The chain carries TRBV19 and TRBJ2-7; D is possibly TRBD2 (7 bases). The V end was cut by 4 bases, the J end by 3 bases, with 22 bases between. Looked up from germline, CDR1 is LNHDA and CDR2 is SQIVND (reference sequence). The CDR3 sequence is 17 residues long. Here the CDR3 DNA reads TGTGCCAGTAGTACATTACGGGACGGGGGGCCAAACTACGAGCAGTACTTC. Translating it yields CASSTLRDGGPNYEQYF.

This chain uses TRBV6-1 with TRBJ2-7, with TRBD1 as a possible D gene (6 bases). CDR1 is MNHNS and CDR2 is SASEGT in the germline V gene. The CDR3 has 13 residues. Trimming shortened V by 6 bases and J by 2 bases, and 11 bases separated the two germline ends. CDR3 bases: TGTGCCAGCAGCGGGGACACCACCTACGAGCAGTACTTC. Its translation is CASSGDTTYEQYF.

This chain joins TRBV5-6 and TRBJ1-1, with no clear D. V was trimmed by 0 bases and J by 4 bases, leaving 13 bases between them. The V gene's germline CDR1 is SGHDT and CDR2 YYEEEE. The CDR3 length is 15 residues. The CDR3 loop is CASSLDYTLGTEAFF. CDR3 in DNA: TGTGCCAGCAGCTTGGACTATACTTTGGGCACTGAAGCTTTCTTT.

The chain is built from TRBV4-3 and TRBJ2-1, with TRBD1 identical over 8 bases. This CDR3 comprises 14 residues. V trimming: 3 bases; J trimming: 5 bases; junction bases outside the gene matches: 3. Germline CDR1 is LGHNA and CDR2 is YSLEER. The CDR3: CASSHLQGDNEQFF. CDR3 DNA sequence: TGCGCCAGCAGCCATTTACAGGGGGACAATGAGCAGTTCTTC.

The chain employs TRBV10-3 and TRBJ2-7, with TRBD1 matching over 9 bases. CDR1 is ENHRY and CDR2 is SYGVKD in the germline V gene. This CDR3 spans 14 amino acids. The ends lost 8 bases at V and 5 bases at J; junction bases unmatched: 10. The CDR3 bases are TGTGCCATCCAAACCGCCGGGACAGGGAACGAGCAGTACTTC. Its protein is CAIQTAGTGNEQYF.

As regards this clone: Other nucleotide sequences in the sample specify the same CDR3. The CDR3 loop is CASSLAGQGAYEQYF. CDR3 bases: TGTGCCAGCAGCTTGGCGGGACAGGGGGCCTACGAGCAGTACTTC. The chain recombines TRBV5-6 with TRBJ2-7; 11 bases are a match to TRBD1. V gave up 0 bases and J gave up 2 bases; unmatched junction bases: 1. CDR3 size: 15 residues. Per germline, CDR1 SGHDT and CDR2 YYEEEE.

The rearrangement links TRBV25-1 to TRBJ1-3; TRBD1 is a possible D gene (6 bases). This CDR3 is built from 14 residues. Per the germline V gene, CDR1 is MGHDK and CDR2 is SYGVNS. V lost 4 bases to trimming and J lost 2 bases, with 9 bases between them. The CDR3 loop is CASSVPGAGNTIYF. Here the CDR3 DNA reads TGTGCCAGCAGTGTACCAGGGGCTGGAAACACCATATATTTT. Drawing the rest from reference TRBV25-1 and TRBJ1-3, the complete variable domain is EADIYQTPRYLVIGTGKKITLECSQTMGHDKMYWYQQDPGMELHLIHYSYGVNSTEKGDLSSESTVSRIRTEHFPLTLESARPSHTSQYLCASSVPGAGNTIYFGEGSWLTVV.

The chain's CDR3 is CASSSGTGVEQYF. CDR3 DNA: TGTGCCAGCAGCTCCGGGACAGGGGTCGAGCAGTACTTC. The chain has TRBV7-9 and TRBJ2-7; 10 bases are shared with TRBD1. Unmatched junction bases numbered 3, after V lost 4 bases and J lost 6 bases. CDR3 length equals 13 residues. Germline loops: CDR1 SEHNR, CDR2 FQNEAQ (reference sequence).

This chain connects TRBV19 to TRBJ2-1; 10 bases match TRBD2. The CDR3 is 15 amino acids. V dropped 6 bases and J dropped 0; count of bases not matched to a gene: 2. Germline V lookup: CDR1 LNHDA, CDR2 SQIVND (reference sequence). The CDR3 sequence is CASSSSGSSYNEQFF. CDR3 in DNA: TGTGCCAGTAGCTCTAGCGGGAGCTCCTACAATGAGCAGTTCTTC.

V and J are TRBV4-3 and TRBJ2-7; TRBD2 might be the D (5 bases). With 3 bases removed from V and 0 bases from J, the gap between germline ends came to 12 bases. The CDR3 has 15 residues. Germline V gene lookup returns CDR1 LGHNA and CDR2 YSLEER. The CDR3 sequence: CASSHSSDSSYEQYF. The CDR3 DNA is TGCGCCAGCAGCCACAGTAGCGACTCCTCCTACGAGCAGTACTTC.

CDR3 residues: CASSPAAFKHEQYF. CDR3 bases: TGCGCCAGCAGCCCCGCTGCCTTTAAGCACGAGCAGTACTTC. The V call is TRBV4-1, the J call TRBJ2-7; D is undetermined. The V gene's germline CDR1 is MGHRA and CDR2 YSYEKL. This CDR3 contains 14 residues. Trimming took off 4 bases at V and 5 bases at J, with 15 bases between the two ends.

This clone was counted a single time. The CDR3 spells CASSPAFSSYNEQFF. The CDR3 DNA sequence: TGTGCCAGCAGCCCGGCGTTTAGCTCCTACAATGAGCAGTTCTTC. V and J are TRBV7-9 and TRBJ2-1; D is unresolved. V was pared by 5 bases and J by 0 bases, with 11 bases between. The CDR3 spans 15 residues. Germline loops: CDR1 SEHNR, CDR2 FQNEAQ (reference sequence).

The CDR3 here is CASSFGREYEQYF. As DNA, the CDR3 is TGTGCCAGCAGCTTCGGCAGGGAGTACGAGCAGTACTTC. This chain joins TRBV5-8 and TRBJ2-7; D possibly uses TRBD1 or TRBD2 (5 bases each). Germline V lookup: CDR1 SGHTS, CDR2 YDEGEE. The CDR3 runs 13 residues. V was pared by 2 bases and J by 4 bases, with 10 bases between.

Details on this clone: Given a much more abundant clone one base away, this may be a read error. The identical CDR3 is also encoded by other nucleotide sequences in the sample. This chain uses TRBV27 with TRBJ2-7; 7 positions agree with TRBD2. Unmatched junction bases numbered 0, after V lost 2 bases and J lost 2 bases. CDR1 and CDR2 from the germline V gene are MNHEY and SMNVEV (reference sequence). This CDR3 spans 13 amino acids. CDR3 DNA: TGTGCCAGCAGTTTACGGGGGGCCTACGAGCAGTACTTC. Protein sequence: CASSLRGAYEQYF.

V gene TRBV5-1 combines with J gene TRBJ1-1; 7 bases agree with TRBD1. The CDR3 extends over 16 amino acids. Trimming took 1 base from V and 3 from J; bases not matched to a gene: 9. The germline V gene encodes CDR1 SGHRS and CDR2 YFSETQ. The CDR3: CASSLLAGGGDTEAFF. The CDR3 nucleotides are TGCGCCAGCAGCTTGTTGGCAGGGGGAGGTGACACTGAAGCTTTCTTT.

This chain connects TRBV15 to TRBJ2-5; 10 nucleotides line up with TRBD2. The junction had 15 bases not matched to a gene; V was cut back by 0 bases and J by 5 bases. Germline CDR1 reads LNHNV; CDR2 reads YYDKDF (reference sequence). The CDR3 extends over 19 amino acids. The CDR3 reads CATSREGLAGDPTEETQYF. The CDR3 DNA reads TGTGCCACCAGCAGAGAGGGGCTAGCGGGAGACCCTACGGAGGAGACCCAGTACTTC.

The chain employs TRBV30 and TRBJ1-2; no clear D gene. The germline V gene encodes CDR1 GTSNPN and CDR2 SVGIG (reference sequence). V was pared by 0 bases and J by 6 bases, with 20 bases between. The CDR3 length is 16 residues. CDR3 loop: CAWSVAVARPLNGYTF. The CDR3 DNA reads TGTGCCTGGAGTGTAGCCGTTGCGCGCCCCCTAAATGGCTACACCTTC.